This paragraph covers one T cell receptor beta chain sequence. Its antigen is not known. CDR1 is ENHRY and CDR2 is SYGVKD in the germline V gene. The CDR3 extends over 15 amino acids. The V and J ends lost 0 bases and 4 bases respectively, with 9 bases between them. The donors were members of the validation cohort, which comprised under 150 subjects and was separate from the first cohort of 600 to 850 subjects. This entry comes from a study of cytomegalovirus exposure and HLA in healthy donors. Regarding the study as a whole: The study put 150 to 200 TCR beta chains on its list as cytomegalovirus-associated. Reported performance of the classifier showed diagnosis of cytomegalovirus status with high specificity and sensitivity.

The assay was immunoSEQ multiplex PCR, and TCRdb's table has in-frame clones only and misses some. Of about 300,000 clones listed, roughly 90% are singletons. This receptor was taken from a woman aged 18-29 years in good health and CMV-seronegative. The sequencing input was PBMCs. The V gene is TRBV10-3, the J gene TRBJ1-4, with D uncertain. CDR3 sequence: CAISESGQDNEKLFF. CDR3 nucleotide sequence: TGTGCCATCAGTGAGTCGGGTCAGGATAATGAAAAACTGTTTTTT.